The 16 T cell receptor beta chains listed next were all sequenced from one sample in a study of OX40 agonist ivuxolimab in advanced cancers. The repertoire was sequenced with immunoSEQ multiplex PCR; TCRdb's copy has only in-frame clones and lacks some. Of 45,000 to 50,000 clones in the sample, about 81% were seen once. The sample in question was CD4+ or CD8+ T cells sorted from blood, obtained in a trial of the OX40 agonist ivuxolimab. These receptors were collected from an adult with an advanced solid tumor such as melanoma, head and neck, liver or kidney cancer.

The rearrangement uses TRBV6-1 and TRBJ2-7; D is unclear. The CDR3 spans 13 residues. Germline lookup yields CDR1 MNHNS and CDR2 SASEGT. V was clipped by 3 bases and J by 4 bases, with 10 bases between them. The CDR3 reads CASSDVQIYEQYF. The CDR3 region has the DNA TGTGCCAGCAGTGACGTACAGATTTACGAGCAGTACTTC.

This chain links TRBV19 with TRBJ1-1, with 8 positions matching TRBD1. The junction had 11 bases not matched to a gene; V was cut back by 0 bases and J by 5 bases. The CDR3 runs to 17 residues. Germline V gene sequence: CDR1 LNHDA, CDR2 SQIVND (reference sequence). CDR3 bases: TGTGCCAGTAGTATAGACGACAGGGGTACGGGGGGGACTGAAGCTTTCTTT. As protein: CASSIDDRGTGGTEAFF. The full variable domain, rest sourced from reference TRBV19 and TRBJ1-1, is DGGITQSPKYLFRKEGQNVTLSCEQNLNHDAMYWYRQDPGQGLRLIYYSQIVNDFQKGDIAEGYSVSREKKESFPLTVTSAQKNPTAFYLCASSIDDRGTGGTEAFFGQGTRLTVV.

The chain joins TRBV11-2 to TRBJ1-4, with no clear D. Germline assignment: CDR1 SGHAT and CDR2 FQNNGV. V lost 5 bases to trimming and J lost 8 bases, with 21 bases between them. The CDR3 has 16 residues. The CDR3 DNA follows: TGTGCCAGCAGCCCCCTTTGGGCAGGCGGCTTGGAAAAACTGTTTTTT. This gives the protein CASSPLWAGGLEKLFF.

This chain connects TRBV5-6 to TRBJ1-1, with TRBD1 matching 11 bases. This CDR3 is 17 amino acids long. CDR1 is SGHDT, CDR2 YYEEEE, per germline. Unmatched junction bases numbered 14, after V lost 5 bases and J lost 5 bases. The CDR3 region is CASSYGQGAWDWTEAFF. In nucleotides, the CDR3 is TGTGCCAGCAGTTATGGACAGGGGGCCTGGGATTGGACTGAAGCTTTCTTT. The full variable domain, with the rest looked up from reference TRBV5-6 and TRBJ1-1, is DAGVTQSPTHLIKTRGQQVTLRCSPKSGHDTVSWYQQALGQGPQFIFQYYEEEERQRGNFPDRFSGHQFPNYSSELNVNALLLGDSALYLCASSYGQGAWDWTEAFFGQGTRLTVV.

This clone was picked up a small number of times. This chain connects TRBV11-2 to TRBJ1-6; D remains unclear. The germline V and J ends were trimmed by 1 base and 10 bases, with 8 bases remaining between them. Per germline, CDR1 SGHAT and CDR2 FQNNGV. The CDR3 runs 13 residues. The CDR3 reads CASSLATRSPLHF. CDR3 sequence (DNA): TGTGCCAGCAGCTTAGCGACCCGATCACCCCTCCACTTT.

Comments on this clone: A much larger clone is a single base away; this may be a read error. This sequence joins TRBV7-9 and TRBJ2-1; 11 bases are a match to TRBD2. Looked up from germline, CDR1 is SEHNR and CDR2 is FQNEAQ (reference sequence). The CDR3 consists of 16 residues. V shed 4 bases, J shed 5 bases, and the junction held 7 bases outside the gene matches. The CDR3 DNA follows: TGTGCCAGCAGCTCCGGACTAGCGGGCCTTGACAATGAGCAGTTCTTC. This sequence encodes CASSSGLAGLDNEQFF.

This clone has only one observation. This chain joins TRBV5-4 and TRBJ2-7; 7 bases align to TRBD1. The CDR3 has 13 residues. Germline V CDR1 and CDR2: SGHNT, YYREEE (reference sequence). Trimming at V came to 4 bases and at J to 3 bases, leaving 4 bases not matched to a gene. CDR3 sequence (DNA): TGTGCCAGCAGCCCCGACAGGGACTACGAGCAGTACTTC. It yields the protein CASSPDRDYEQYF.

By share, this clone ranks as medium-sized. The genes are TRBV30 and TRBJ2-7; tentatively, D is TRBD2 (6 bases). V was pared by 4 bases and J by 4 bases, with 11 bases between. The CDR3 has 12 amino acids. Looked up from germline, CDR1 is GTSNPN and CDR2 is SVGIG (reference sequence). This chain's CDR3 is CAWTHGGYEQYF. The CDR3, as DNA: TGTGCCTGGACTCACGGGGGATACGAGCAGTACTTC.

The gene calls are TRBV25-1 and TRBJ2-1; 9 bases fit TRBD2. Germline loops: CDR1 MGHDK, CDR2 SYGVNS. CDR3 length: 16 residues. Trimming cost V 1 base and J 7 bases; bases outside gene matches: 8. CDR3 in DNA: TGTGCCAGCAGTGAATGGGGTAGCGGGAGTTCGAATGAGCAGTTCTTC. Its protein is CASSEWGSGSSNEQFF.

The chain combines TRBV5-1 with TRBJ2-7, with 9 nucleotides matching TRBD1. This CDR3 is 14 amino acids long. Losses at the gene ends were 3 bases for V and 5 bases for J; bases not matched to a gene: 6. Looked up from germline, CDR1 is SGHRS and CDR2 is YFSETQ. In DNA form, the CDR3 reads TGCGCCAGCAGCTACCCCGGGACAGGGAACGAGCAGTACTTC. It is translated as CASSYPGTGNEQYF. The full variable domain, rest sourced from reference TRBV5-1 and TRBJ2-7, is KAGVTQTPRYLIKTRGQQVTLSCSPISGHRSVSWYQQTPGQGLQFLFEYFSETQRNKGNFPGRFSGRQFSNSRSEMNVSTLELGDSALYLCASSYPGTGNEQYFGPGTRLTVT.

The chain is built from TRBV9 and TRBJ2-3, with 13 bases identical to TRBD2. This CDR3 spans 18 amino acids. With V trimmed by 2 bases and J by 3 bases, 9 bases remained unmatched. The germline V gene has CDR1 SGDLS and CDR2 YYNGEE. CDR3 loop: CASSVGLAGPDWTDTQYF. CDR3 nucleotides: TGTGCCAGCAGCGTGGGACTAGCGGGACCCGATTGGACAGATACGCAGTATTTT.

The CDR3 here is CATSRDSGQQYSNQPQHF. The CDR3 nucleotides are TGTGCCACCAGCAGAGACTCGGGACAGCAATATAGCAATCAGCCCCAGCATTTT. J is TRBJ1-5 and V is TRBV15, with 7 nucleotides matching TRBD1. The CDR3 has 18 residues. With 0 bases clipped from V and 0 bases from J, the junction kept 8 bases outside the gene matches. Germline V lookup: CDR1 LNHNV, CDR2 YYDKDF (reference sequence).

This clone was seen just once. The genes are TRBV5-1 and TRBJ2-7; no reliable D call. CDR3 length: 14 amino acids. Between the trimmed V and J ends, which lost 0 bases and 5 bases, there was a span of 12 bases. Germline-derived CDR1 and CDR2 are SGHRS and YFSETQ. CDR3 sequence (DNA): TGCGCCAGCAGCTTGGACTCCTCGTATGACGAGCAGTACTTC. Translation gives CASSLDSSYDEQYF.

This clone appeared a single time. The chain is built from TRBV29-1 and TRBJ2-7; TRBD1 aligns across 10 bases. Trimming cost V 6 bases and J 3 bases; bases outside gene matches: 8. Per germline, CDR1 SQVTM and CDR2 ANQGSEA. The CDR3 is 14 amino acids. The CDR3 bases are TGCAGCGTCGTAAAACGGGACAGGGGCTACGAGCAGTACTTC. It specifies CSVVKRDRGYEQYF.

This chain joins TRBV25-1 and TRBJ2-1; 9 nucleotides line up with TRBD1. CDR3 length: 13 amino acids. V was clipped by 4 bases and J by 7 bases; unmatched bases: 2. Germline values: CDR1 MGHDK, CDR2 SYGVNS. CDR3 DNA sequence: TGTGCCAGCAGTGTACAGGGGGCAAATGAGCAGTTCTTC. Translation gives CASSVQGANEQFF.

The gene calls are TRBV7-8 and TRBJ1-2; D perhaps matches TRBD1 (6 bases). Germline assignment: CDR1 SGHVS and CDR2 FQNEAQ. The V end lost 4 bases, the J end lost 13 bases, and 13 bases lay between the germline ends. CDR3 length: 11 residues. CDR3 coding DNA: TGTGCCAGCAGCTCCTGGACAGATTTCACCTTC. Translation gives CASSSWTDFTF.